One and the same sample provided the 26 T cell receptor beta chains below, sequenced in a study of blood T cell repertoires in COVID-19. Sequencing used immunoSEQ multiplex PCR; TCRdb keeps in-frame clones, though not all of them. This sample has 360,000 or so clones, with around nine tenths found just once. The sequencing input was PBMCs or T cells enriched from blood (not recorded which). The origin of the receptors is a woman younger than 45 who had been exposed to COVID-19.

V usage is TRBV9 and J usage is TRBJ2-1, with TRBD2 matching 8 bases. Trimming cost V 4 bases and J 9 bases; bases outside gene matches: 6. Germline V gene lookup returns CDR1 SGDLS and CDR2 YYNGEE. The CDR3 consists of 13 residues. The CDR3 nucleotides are TGTGCCAGCAGCCCGGGGGGGCCTGGTGAGCAGTTCTTC. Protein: CASSPGGPGEQFF.

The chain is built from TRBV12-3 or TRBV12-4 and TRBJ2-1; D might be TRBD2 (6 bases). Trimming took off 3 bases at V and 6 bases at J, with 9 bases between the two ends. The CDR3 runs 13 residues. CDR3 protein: CASSFMGGNEQFF. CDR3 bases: TGTGCCAGCAGTTTCATGGGGGGCAATGAGCAGTTCTTC.

In DNA form, the CDR3 reads TGTGCCGAAGACAGGGGGTATACAGATACGCAGTATTTT. Residues: CAEDRGYTDTQYF. This chain uses TRBV30 with TRBJ2-3, with 9 bases fitting TRBD1. This CDR3 contains 13 residues. Trimming removed 8 bases from V and 3 bases from J; junction bases left unmatched: 6. The germline CDR1 and CDR2 sequences are GTSNPN and SVGIG (reference sequence).

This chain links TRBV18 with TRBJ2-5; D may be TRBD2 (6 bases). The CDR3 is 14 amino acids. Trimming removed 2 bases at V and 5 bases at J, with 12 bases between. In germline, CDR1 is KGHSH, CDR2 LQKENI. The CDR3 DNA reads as TGTGCCAGCTCACCATACGGGGGTGGTGAGACCCAGTACTTC. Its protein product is CASSPYGGGETQYF.

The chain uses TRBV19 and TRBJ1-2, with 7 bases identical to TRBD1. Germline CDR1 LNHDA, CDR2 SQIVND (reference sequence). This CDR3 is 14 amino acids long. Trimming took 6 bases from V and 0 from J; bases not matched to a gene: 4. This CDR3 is CASSDGTANYGYTF. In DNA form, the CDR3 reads TGTGCCAGTAGCGATGGGACAGCTAACTATGGCTACACCTTC.

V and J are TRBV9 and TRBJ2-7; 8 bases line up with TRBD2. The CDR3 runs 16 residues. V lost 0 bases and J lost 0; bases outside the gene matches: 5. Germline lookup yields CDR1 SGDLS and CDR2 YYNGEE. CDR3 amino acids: CASSVGTGGSSYEQYF. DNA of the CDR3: TGTGCCAGCAGCGTAGGGACGGGAGGGAGCTCCTACGAGCAGTACTTC.

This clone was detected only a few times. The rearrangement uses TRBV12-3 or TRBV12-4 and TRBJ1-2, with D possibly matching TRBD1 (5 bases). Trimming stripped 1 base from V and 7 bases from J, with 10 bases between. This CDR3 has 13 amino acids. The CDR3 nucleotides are TGTGCCAGCAGTTTAGGGCAGGGAGGTGGCTACACCTTC. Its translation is CASSLGQGGGYTF.

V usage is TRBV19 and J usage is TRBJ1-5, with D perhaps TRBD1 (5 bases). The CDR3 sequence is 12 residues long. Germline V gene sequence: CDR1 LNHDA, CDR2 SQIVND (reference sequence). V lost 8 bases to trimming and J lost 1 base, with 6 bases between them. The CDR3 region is CASRGSNQPQHF. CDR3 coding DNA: TGTGCCAGTCGGGGGAGCAATCAGCCCCAGCATTTT.

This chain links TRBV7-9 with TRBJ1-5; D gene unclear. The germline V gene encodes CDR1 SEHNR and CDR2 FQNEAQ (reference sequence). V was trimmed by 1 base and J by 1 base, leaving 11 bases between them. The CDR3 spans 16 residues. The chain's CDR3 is CASSLGQKMSNQPQHF. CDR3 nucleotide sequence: TGTGCCAGCAGCTTAGGCCAGAAGATGAGCAATCAGCCCCAGCATTTT.

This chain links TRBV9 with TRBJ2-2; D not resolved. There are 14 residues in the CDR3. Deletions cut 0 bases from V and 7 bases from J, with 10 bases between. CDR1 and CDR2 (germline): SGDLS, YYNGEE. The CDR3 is CASSVEITYGELFF. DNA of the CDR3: TGTGCCAGCAGCGTAGAAATAACATACGGGGAGCTGTTTTTT.

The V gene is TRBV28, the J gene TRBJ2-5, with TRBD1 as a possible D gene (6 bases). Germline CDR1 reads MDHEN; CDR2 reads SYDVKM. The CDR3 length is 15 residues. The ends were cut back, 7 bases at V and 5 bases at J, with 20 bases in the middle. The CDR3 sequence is CASIPRRGFRETQYF. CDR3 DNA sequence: TGTGCCAGCATTCCGAGAAGGGGGTTTCGGGAGACCCAGTACTTC.

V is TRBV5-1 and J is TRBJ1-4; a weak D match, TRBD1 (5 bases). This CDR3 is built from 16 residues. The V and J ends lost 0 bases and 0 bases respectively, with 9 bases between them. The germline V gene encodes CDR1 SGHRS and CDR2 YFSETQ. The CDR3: CASSLAGGTTNEKLFF. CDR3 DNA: TGCGCCAGCAGCTTGGCCGGGGGGACAACTAATGAAAAACTGTTTTTT.

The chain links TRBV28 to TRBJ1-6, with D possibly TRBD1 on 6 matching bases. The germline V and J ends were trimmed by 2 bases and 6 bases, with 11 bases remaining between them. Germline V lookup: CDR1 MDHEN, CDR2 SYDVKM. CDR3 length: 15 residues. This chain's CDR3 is CASSLPGTTNSPLHF. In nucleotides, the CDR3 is TGTGCCAGCAGTTTACCCGGGACAACTAATTCACCCCTCCACTTT.

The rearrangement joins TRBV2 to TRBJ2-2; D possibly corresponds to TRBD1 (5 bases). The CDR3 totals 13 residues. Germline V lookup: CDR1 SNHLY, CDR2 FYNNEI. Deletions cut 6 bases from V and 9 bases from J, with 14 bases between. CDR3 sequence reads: CASSPSGNWELFF. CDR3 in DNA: TGTGCCAGCAGCCCCTCAGGGAATTGGGAGCTGTTTTTT.

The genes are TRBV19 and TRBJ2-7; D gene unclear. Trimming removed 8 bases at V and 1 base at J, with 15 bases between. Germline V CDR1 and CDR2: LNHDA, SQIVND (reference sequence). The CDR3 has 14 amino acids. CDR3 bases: TGTGCCAGTCGGTTCACAGTCCATTCCTACGAGCAGTACTTC. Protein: CASRFTVHSYEQYF.

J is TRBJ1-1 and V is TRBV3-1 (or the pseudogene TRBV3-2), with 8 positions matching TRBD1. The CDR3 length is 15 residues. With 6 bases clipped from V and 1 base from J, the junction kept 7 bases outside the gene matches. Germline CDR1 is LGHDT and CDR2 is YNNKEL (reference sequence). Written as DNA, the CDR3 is TGTGCCAGCAGACCAGGGGGCGCGGGGAACACTGAAGCTTTCTTT. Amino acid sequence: CASRPGGAGNTEAFF.

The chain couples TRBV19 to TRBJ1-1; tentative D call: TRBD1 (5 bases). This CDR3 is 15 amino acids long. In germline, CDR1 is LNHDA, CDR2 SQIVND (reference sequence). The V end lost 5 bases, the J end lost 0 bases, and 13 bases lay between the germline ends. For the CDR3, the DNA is TGTGCCAGTAGTCCGAGGAAGGGGATGAACACTGAAGCTTTCTTT. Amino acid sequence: CASSPRKGMNTEAFF. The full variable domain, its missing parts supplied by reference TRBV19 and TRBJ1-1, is DGGITQSPKYLFRKEGQNVTLSCEQNLNHDAMYWYRQDPGQGLRLIYYSQIVNDFQKGDIAEGYSVSREKKESFPLTVTSAQKNPTAFYLCASSPRKGMNTEAFFGQGTRLTVV.

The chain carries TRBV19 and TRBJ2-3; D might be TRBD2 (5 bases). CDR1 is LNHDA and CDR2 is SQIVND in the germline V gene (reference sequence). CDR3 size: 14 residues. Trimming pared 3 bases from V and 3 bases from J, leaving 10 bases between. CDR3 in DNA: TGTGCCAGTAGTATCGCGACTAAAACAGATACGCAGTATTTT. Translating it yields CASSIATKTDTQYF.

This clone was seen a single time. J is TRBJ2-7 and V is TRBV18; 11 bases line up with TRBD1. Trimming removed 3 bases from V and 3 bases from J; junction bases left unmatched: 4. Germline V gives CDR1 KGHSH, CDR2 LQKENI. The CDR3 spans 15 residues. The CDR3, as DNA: TGTGCCAGCTCACCGGGACAGGGGGGAGGCTACGAGCAGTACTTC. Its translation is CASSPGQGGGYEQYF.

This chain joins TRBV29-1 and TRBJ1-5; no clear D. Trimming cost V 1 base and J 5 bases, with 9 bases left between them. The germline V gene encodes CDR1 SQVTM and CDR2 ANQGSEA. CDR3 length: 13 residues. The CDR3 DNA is TGCAGCGTTGAAGGAGGGCCCTATCAGCCCCAGCATTTT. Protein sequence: CSVEGGPYQPQHF. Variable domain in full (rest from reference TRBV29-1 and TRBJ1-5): SAVISQKPSRDICQRGTSLTIQCQVDSQVTMMFWYRQQPGQSLTLIATANQGSEATYESGFVIDKFPISRPNLTFSTLTVSNMSPEDSSIYLCSVEGGPYQPQHFGDGTRLSIL.

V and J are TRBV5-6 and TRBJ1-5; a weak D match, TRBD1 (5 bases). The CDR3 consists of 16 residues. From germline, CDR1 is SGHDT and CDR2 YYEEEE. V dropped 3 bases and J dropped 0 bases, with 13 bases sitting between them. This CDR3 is CASSSAGHYSNQPQHF. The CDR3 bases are TGTGCCAGCAGCTCGGCGGGGCACTATAGCAATCAGCCCCAGCATTTT.

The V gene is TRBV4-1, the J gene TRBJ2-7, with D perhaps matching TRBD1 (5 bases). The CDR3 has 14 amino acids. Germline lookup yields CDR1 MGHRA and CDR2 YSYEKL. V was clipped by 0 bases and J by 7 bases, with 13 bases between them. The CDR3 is CASSQDPRVYEQYF. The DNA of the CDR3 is TGCGCCAGCAGCCAAGATCCCAGGGTCTATGAGCAGTACTTC.

CDR3 DNA sequence: TGTGCCAGCTCTCGTAACCAGCGGGTTCGGCAGCCCCAGCATTTT. Amino acids: CASSRNQRVRQPQHF. V is TRBV18 and J is TRBJ1-5, with no clear D. The V end was cut by 6 bases, the J end by 7 bases, with 19 bases between. CDR1 and CDR2 (germline): KGHSH, LQKENI. This CDR3 region has 15 residues.

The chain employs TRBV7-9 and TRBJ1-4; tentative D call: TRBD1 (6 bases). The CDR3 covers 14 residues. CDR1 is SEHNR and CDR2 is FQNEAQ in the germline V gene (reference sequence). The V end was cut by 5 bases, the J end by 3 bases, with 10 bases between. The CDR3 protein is CASSTHRANEKLFF. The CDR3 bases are TGTGCCAGCAGCACACACAGGGCTAATGAAAAACTGTTTTTT. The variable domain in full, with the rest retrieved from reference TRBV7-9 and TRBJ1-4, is DTGVSQNPRHKITKRGQNVTFRCDPISEHNRLYWYRQTLGQGPEFLTYFQNEAQLEKSRLLSDRFSAERPKGSFSTLEIQRTEQGDSAMYLCASSTHRANEKLFFGSGTQLSVL.

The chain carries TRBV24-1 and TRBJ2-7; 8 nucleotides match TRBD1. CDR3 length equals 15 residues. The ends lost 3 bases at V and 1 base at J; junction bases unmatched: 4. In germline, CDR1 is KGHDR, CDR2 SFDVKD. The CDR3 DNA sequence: TGTGCCACCAGTGATCCTACAGGGGGTTCCTACGAGCAGTACTTC. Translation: CATSDPTGGSYEQYF.

CDR3 sequence (DNA): TGTGCCACCAGTGACCCCCGACAGGGGGTCCACTTCTTAAACTCCTACGAGCAGTACTTC. It specifies CATSDPRQGVHFLNSYEQYF. The chain joins TRBV24-1 to TRBJ2-7; 9 bases align to TRBD1. Germline V gives CDR1 KGHDR, CDR2 SFDVKD. V lost 4 bases, J lost 0 bases, and 18 bases stayed unmatched. The CDR3 is 20 amino acids.